What follows describes a single TCR beta chain. Its antigen is not identified. The entry originates in a study of cytotoxic CD8 clonotypes in ibrutinib-treated CLL. On the study more broadly: Partial responders around 24, complete 2; about twelve progressed and some 14 stayed in remission by median about 5.5 years. The sample average was about 240,000 productive templates and tens of thousands of productive rearrangements. The study, taken as a whole, reports: Public clonotypes were rare and shrank or held steady on treatment. Baseline levels of clonality went above those of age-matched healthy donors and moved with circulating CD8+ T-cell counts.

TCRdb keeps only in-frame clones here, not all; method: immunoSEQ multiplex PCR. The sample has roughly 28,000 clones, roughly 62% seen once. This CDR3 is built from 14 residues. V lost 2 bases to trimming and J lost 3 bases, with 10 bases between them. CDR1 is KGHSH, CDR2 LQKENI, per germline. This sequence was found in a human donor with chronic lymphocytic leukemia. The input for sequencing was PBMCs, taken before ibrutinib treatment. The chain couples TRBV18 to TRBJ1-1; D remains unclear. The CDR3 protein is CASSPSLGHTEAFF. CDR3 nucleotide sequence: TGTGCCAGCTCACCATCACTTGGCCACACTGAAGCTTTCTTT.